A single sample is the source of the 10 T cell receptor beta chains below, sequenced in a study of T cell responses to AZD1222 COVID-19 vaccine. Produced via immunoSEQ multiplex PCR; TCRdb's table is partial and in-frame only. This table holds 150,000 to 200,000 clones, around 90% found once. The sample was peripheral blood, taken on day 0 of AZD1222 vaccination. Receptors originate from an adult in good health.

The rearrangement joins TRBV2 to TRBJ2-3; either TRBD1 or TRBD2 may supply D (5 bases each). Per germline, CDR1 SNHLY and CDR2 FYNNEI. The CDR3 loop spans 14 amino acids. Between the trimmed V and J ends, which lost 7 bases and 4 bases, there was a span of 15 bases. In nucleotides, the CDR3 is TGTGCCAGCAATAGCGAGGGACCTCCAGATACGCAGTATTTT. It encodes CASNSEGPPDTQYF.

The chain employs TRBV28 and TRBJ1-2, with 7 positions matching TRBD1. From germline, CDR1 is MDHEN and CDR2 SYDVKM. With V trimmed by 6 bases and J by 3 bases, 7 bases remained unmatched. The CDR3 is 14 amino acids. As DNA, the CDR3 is TGTGCCAGCAGGAAAACCGGGACAGACTATGGCTACACCTTC. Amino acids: CASRKTGTDYGYTF.

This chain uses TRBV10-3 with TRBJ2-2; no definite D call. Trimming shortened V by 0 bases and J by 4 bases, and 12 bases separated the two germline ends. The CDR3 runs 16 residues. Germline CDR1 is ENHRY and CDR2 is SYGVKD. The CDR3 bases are TGTGCCATCAGTGAGTCTTTCAGTGTTAGCACCGGGGAGCTGTTTTTT. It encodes CAISESFSVSTGELFF.

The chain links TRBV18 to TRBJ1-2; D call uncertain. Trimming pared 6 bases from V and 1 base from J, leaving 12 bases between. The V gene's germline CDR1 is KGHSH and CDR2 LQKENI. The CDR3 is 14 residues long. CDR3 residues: CASSDPRINYGYTF. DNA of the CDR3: TGTGCCAGCTCCGACCCCCGAATTAACTATGGCTACACCTTC.

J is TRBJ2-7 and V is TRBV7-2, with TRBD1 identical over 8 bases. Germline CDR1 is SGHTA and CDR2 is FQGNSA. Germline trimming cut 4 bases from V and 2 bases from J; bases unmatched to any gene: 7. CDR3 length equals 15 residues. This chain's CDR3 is CASSSTGGRTYEQYF. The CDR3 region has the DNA TGTGCCAGCAGCTCAACAGGGGGAAGGACCTACGAGCAGTACTTC.

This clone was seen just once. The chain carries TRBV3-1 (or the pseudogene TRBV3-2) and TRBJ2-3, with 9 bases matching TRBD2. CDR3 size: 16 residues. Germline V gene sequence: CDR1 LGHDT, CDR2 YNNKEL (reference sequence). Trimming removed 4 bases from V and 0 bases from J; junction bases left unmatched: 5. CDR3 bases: TGTGCCAGCAGCCCGTCTAGCGGGGCAAGCACAGATACGCAGTATTTT. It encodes CASSPSSGASTDTQYF.

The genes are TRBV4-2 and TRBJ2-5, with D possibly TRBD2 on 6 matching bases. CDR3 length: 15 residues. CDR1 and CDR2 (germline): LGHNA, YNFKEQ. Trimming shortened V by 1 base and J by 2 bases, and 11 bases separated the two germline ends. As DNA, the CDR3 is TGTGCCAGCAGCCAAGGGCGGGATACGCAAGAGACCCAGTACTTC. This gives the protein CASSQGRDTQETQYF.

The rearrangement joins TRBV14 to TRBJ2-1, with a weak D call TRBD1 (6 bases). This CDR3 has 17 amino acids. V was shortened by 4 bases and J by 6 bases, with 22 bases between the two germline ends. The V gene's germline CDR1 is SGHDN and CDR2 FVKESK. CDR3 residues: CASSLDSLAPSSNEQFF. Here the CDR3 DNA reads TGTGCCAGCAGCCTGGACAGTTTAGCGCCGAGTAGCAATGAGCAGTTCTTC.

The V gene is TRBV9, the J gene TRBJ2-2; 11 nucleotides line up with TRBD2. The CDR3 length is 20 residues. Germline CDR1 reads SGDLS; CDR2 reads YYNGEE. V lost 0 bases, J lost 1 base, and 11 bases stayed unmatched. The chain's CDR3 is CASSVVASGRPAENTGELFF. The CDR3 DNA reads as TGTGCCAGCAGCGTAGTGGCTAGCGGGAGGCCCGCAGAGAACACCGGGGAGCTGTTTTTT.

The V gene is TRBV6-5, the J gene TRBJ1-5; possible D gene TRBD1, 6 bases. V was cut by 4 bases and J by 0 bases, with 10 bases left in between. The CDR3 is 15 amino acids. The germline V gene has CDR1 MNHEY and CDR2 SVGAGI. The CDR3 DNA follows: TGTGCCAGCAGTTTATACAGGGATAGCAATCAGCCCCAGCATTTT. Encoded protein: CASSLYRDSNQPQHF.